What follows describes a single TCR beta chain. Its antigen is still unknown. The germline gene is not matched at one end of the junction; a read error may be the cause. TCRdb reanalysed the reads using MiXCR and keeps one entry per CDR3 protein. The repertoire holds 700,000 to 900,000 distinct CDR3 sequences, with roughly 28% as singletons. This sample was included in a study of T cell repertoires in cytomegalovirus infection. Study summary: CMV infection plus the matching HLA type was flagged by public TCR beta signatures.

Germline assignment: CDR1 SGHVS and CDR2 FNYEAQ. The CDR3 length is 17 residues. This chain joins TRBV7-6 and TRBJ2-2; 11 bases agree with TRBD2. The specimen was cultured CD8+ T cells from PBMCs, collected from culture after CMV antigen stimulation. The TCR originated in a human donor in good health (CMV status not recorded). Some clones in this sample may be carry-over from other donors' samples. The chain's CDR3 is CASSLATSGVFTGELFF. DNA of the CDR3: TGTGCTAGCAGCTTAGCGACTAGCGGGGTCTTCACCGGGGAGCTGTTTTTT. The whole variable domain, filled in from reference TRBV7-6 and TRBJ2-2, reads GAGVSQSPRYKVTKRGQDVALRCDPISGHVSLYWYRQALGQGPEFLTYFNYEAQQDKSGLPNDRFSAERPEGSISTLTIQRTEQRDSAMYRCASSLATSGVFTGELFFGEGSRLTVL.